This T cell receptor beta chain was recovered during a study of OX40 agonist ivuxolimab in advanced cancers. Study summary: Patients in dose escalation had liver, melanoma, kidney or head and neck cancers.

V lost 4 bases to trimming and J lost 2 bases, with 15 bases between them. Germline assignment: CDR1 MGHRA and CDR2 YSYEKL. The CDR3 runs 17 residues. Enrollment shut out patients with autoimmune disease history or systemic immunosuppression. Measured with immunoSEQ multiplex PCR; TCRdb has only the in-frame clones, and not every one. The sample holds over 50,000 clones; about 89% are singletons and the top ten take under 20%. This clone came up once. This sample comprised CD4+ or CD8+ T cells sorted from blood, obtained in a trial of the OX40 agonist ivuxolimab. This sequence originates from an adult with an advanced solid tumor such as melanoma, head and neck, liver or kidney cancer. V usage is TRBV4-1 and J usage is TRBJ2-6; D might be TRBD2 (5 bases). CDR3 bases: TGCGCCAGCAGCCTTGGAGGCACCTCCCCTGGGGCCAACGTCCTGACTTTC. This gives the protein CASSLGGTSPGANVLTF.